These 17 T cell receptor delta chains were all obtained from the same sample, sequenced in a study of γδ T cells in repeated Plasmodium falciparum infection. TCRdb redid the clone calls on the multiplex PCR reads with CATT. The sample yields around 50,000 delta-chain clones, 1.7% seen once. Bulk repertoires came from Vgamma9/Vdelta2+ or Vdelta2-negative gammadelta T cells flow-sorted from PBMC. Source material: gamma-delta T cells from blood. The receptors stem from a pool of human donors (malaria-infected and uninfected, not separated).

Remarks on this clone: The protein in TCRdb stems from a much larger clone and differs at residue 13 from this DNA's translation, likely a read error; here the protein is translated from the DNA. The rearrangement uses TRDV3 and TRDJ1; 9 bases match TRDD2. Germline CDR1 and CDR2: TVYSNPD and GDNSRS (reference sequence). The CDR3 consists of 21 residues. With 4 bases clipped from V and 0 bases from J, the junction kept 27 bases outside the gene matches. The CDR3 here is CASKWPSYFLPGQRHTDKLIF. The CDR3 DNA reads as TGTGCCTCTAAGTGGCCTTCCTACTTCCTCCCGGGGCAACGCCACACCGATAAACTCATCTTT. Full variable domain (outside the CDR3, taken from reference TRDV3 and TRDJ1): CDKVTQSSPDQTVASGSEVVLLCTYDTVYSNPDLFWYRIRPDYSFQFVFYGDNSRSEGADFTQGRFSVKHILTQKAFHLVISPVRTEDSATYYCASKWPSYFLPGQRHTDKLIFGKGTRVTVEP.

A note on this clone: This DNA's translation differs at residue 5 from TCRdb's protein, which comes from a much larger clone; a read error is likely, and the protein shown is translated from the DNA. The V and J genes are TRDV1 and TRDJ4, with 12 positions matching TRDD3. TCRdb offers no J gene call, so here the DNA was matched to germline to obtain one. The CDR3 loop spans 22 amino acids. CDR1 is TSWWSYY, CDR2 QGS, per germline. V lost 4 bases to trimming and J lost 0 bases; unmatched junction nucleotides: 24. The CDR3 sequence: CALGGLPPLKSTGGYRARPLIF. The CDR3 DNA reads as TGTGCTCTTGGGGGGCTTCCCCCTCTAAAGAGTACTGGGGGATACAGAGCCAGACCCCTGATCTTT.

In regard to this clone: A single base is all that separates this from a far larger clone, so a read error is likely. Other nucleotide sequences from this sample produce the same CDR3. The chain carries TRDV2 and TRDJ1; 7 positions agree with TRDD3. Here the J gene was assigned by germline matching of the DNA, as TCRdb has none. The CDR3 sequence is 17 residues long. Germline CDR1 is GEAIGNYY and CDR2 is EKD. Trimming took 0 bases from V and 0 from J; bases not matched to a gene: 9. The CDR3 loop is CACDTGPWGLYTDKLIF. As DNA, the CDR3 is TGTGCCTGTGACACCGGGCCCTGGGGGCTCTACACCGATAAACTCATCTTT.

This clone is categorized as large. Other DNA sequences from this sample encode an identical CDR3 as well. The chain is built from TRDV1 and TRDJ1; D possibly corresponds to TRDD3 (8 bases). V lost 3 bases and J 3 bases, leaving 26 bases between the germline ends. Germline V lookup: CDR1 TSWWSYY, CDR2 QGS. CDR3 size: 19 residues. The CDR3 region has the DNA TGTGCTCTTGGGGACGTGGTTCCTACGCTACTGGGGGCTCCCGATAAACTCATCTTT. Encoded protein: CALGDVVPTLLGAPDKLIF.

This clone occurred many times. Other nucleotide sequences from this sample produce the same CDR3. The J gene is TRDJ1, the V gene TRDV1, with 8 bases that match TRDD3. The V gene end was trimmed by 1 base and the J gene end by 1 base; junction bases not matched to a gene: 35. CDR1 TSWWSYY and CDR2 QGS come from the germline V gene. CDR3 length: 26 residues. The CDR3 DNA is TGTGCTCTTGGGGAACGGGGAGCAGCTCTATTCCAAAACAGGAGGGCGTACTGGGGGTCCACCGATAAACTCATCTTT. This encodes CALGERGAALFQNRRAYWGSTDKLIF.

A remark on this clone: TCRdb shows a much larger clone's protein in place of this DNA's translation, and the two differ at residue 13, likely through a read error; the protein shown is translated from the DNA. This chain links TRDV1 with TRDJ2; possibly TRDD2 for D (7 bases). The CDR3 totals 21 residues. CDR1 is TSWWSYY and CDR2 is QGS in the germline V gene. Trimming removed 5 bases from V and 6 bases from J, with 34 bases in between. The CDR3 DNA follows: TGTGCTCTTGGGTTTTCCTACCTGCAAGACCTGGGGAATACTCGGGCAGCACAACTCTTCTTT. Amino acids: CALGFSYLQDLGNTRAAQLFF.

Details on this clone: The mismatch at residue 3 between this DNA's translation and the TCRdb protein of a much larger clone likely reflects a read error; the protein shown is translated from the DNA. The genes are TRDV2 and TRDJ1, with D possibly matching TRDD3 (6 bases). There are 20 residues in the CDR3. Germline V gene sequence: CDR1 GEAIGNYY, CDR2 EKD. The CDR3 DNA is TGTGCCTATGACCATCCTCAATCCTGGGGATCATCTGCGTACACCGATAAACTCATCTTT. Translated, it gives CAYDHPQSWGSSAYTDKLIF.

Concerning this clone: A read error is the likely source, as a far larger clone sits one nucleotide away. The identical CDR3 is also encoded by other nucleotide sequences in the sample. The chain has TRDV1 and TRDJ1, with 10 bases aligning to TRDD3. Trimming cost V 4 bases and J 11 bases; bases outside gene matches: 31. The CDR3 loop spans 21 amino acids. Germline assignment: CDR1 TSWWSYY and CDR2 QGS. CDR3 bases: TGTGCTCTTGGGGCGCGTTCCCCTGTTTGGGGCAGGGAACTGGGGGATCTTAAGCTCATCTTT. This codes for CALGARSPVWGRELGDLKLIF.

Relative to its sample, this clone is medium-sized. The sample carries other DNA sequences with the same CDR3. The J gene is TRDJ1, the V gene TRDV1, with TRDD3 identical over 9 bases. CDR3 length equals 25 residues. CDR1 and CDR2 (germline): TSWWSYY, QGS. The V gene end was trimmed by 3 bases and the J gene end by 6 bases; junction bases not matched to a gene: 38. The DNA for the CDR3 is TGTGCTCTTGGGGAGGCCCTATTCCTACGTTGGGTGCCTGGGGGATCCCGCCTACGGGGCTATAAACTCATCTTT. Translating it yields CALGEALFLRWVPGGSRLRGYKLIF.

This clone was observed at least ten times. A far larger clone lies a single base away; this is likely a read error. The sample contains more than one DNA sequence encoding this CDR3. The rearrangement links TRDV2 to TRDJ1, with 8 bases identical to TRDD3. This CDR3 contains 20 residues. V lost 1 base and J lost 0; bases outside the gene matches: 18. Germline CDR1 GEAIGNYY, CDR2 EKD. CDR3 amino acids: CACDTAFPPATGGYTDKLIF. The CDR3 region has the DNA TGTGCCTGTGACACAGCCTTCCCACCGGCTACTGGGGGGTACACCGATAAACTCATCTTT.

This clone was found a few times. A read error likely explains why the TCRdb protein, taken from a much larger clone, differs from this DNA's translation at residue 5; the protein shown is translated from the DNA. The chain is built from TRDV1 and TRDJ1, with 8 bases fitting TRDD3. The CDR3 has 25 amino acids. V trimming: 5 bases; J trimming: 7 bases; junction bases outside the gene matches: 42. CDR1 TSWWSYY and CDR2 QGS come from the germline V gene. The CDR3 nucleotides read TGTGCTCTTGGGATACCGGCGGGTTTCCTATGGTCTCTAGGGTACTGGGGGCCCGAGGGAAGTAAACTCATCTTT. Translating gives CALGIPAGFLWSLGYWGPEGSKLIF.

A few counts support this clone. TCRdb assigns this DNA the protein of a much larger clone, which departs from its translation at residue 12; this likely reflects a read error, and the protein shown comes from translating the DNA. The CDR3 reads CALGATALPHEAGGITELIF. DNA for the CDR3: TGTGCTCTTGGGGCGACGGCTCTCCCTCACGAAGCTGGGGGGATAACAGAACTCATCTTT. V usage is TRDV1 and J usage is TRDJ1; 8 nucleotides agree with TRDD3. As TCRdb names no J gene, one was assigned here on the basis of a DNA match to germline. Germline loops: CDR1 TSWWSYY, CDR2 QGS. The V and J ends lost 4 bases and 9 bases, in that order; junction bases with no gene match: 28. The CDR3 is 20 amino acids.

In its sample, this clone was seen many times. A much larger clone is a single base away; this may be a read error. Additional DNA sequences in this sample encode the identical CDR3. The chain employs TRDV1 and TRDJ1, with D perhaps TRDD3 (6 bases). The V and J ends lost 2 bases and 1 base respectively, with 35 bases between them. The CDR3 covers 23 residues. Germline V lookup: CDR1 TSWWSYY, CDR2 QGS. This CDR3 is CALGEYLSPIRKLTLGVTDKLIF. CDR3 DNA: TGTGCTCTTGGGGAATATCTTTCCCCGATTAGGAAACTCACTTTGGGGGTCACCGATAAACTCATCTTT.

In its sample, this clone was seen many times. The chain combines TRDV1 with TRDJ1; TRDD3 aligns across 8 bases. The CDR3 covers 19 residues. V lost 0 bases, J lost 0 bases, and 12 bases stayed unmatched. The germline CDR1 and CDR2 sequences are TSWWSYY and QGS. CDR3 bases: TGTGCTCTTGGGGAACTTTCCTGGGGGACCCACAAACACACCGATAAACTCATCTTT. Encoded protein: CALGELSWGTHKHTDKLIF.

This clone was counted between two and nine times. This likely reflects a read error, since a far larger clone is one base away. Other nucleotide sequences in the sample specify the same CDR3. In DNA, the CDR3 is TGTGCTCTCGGGGAAGAACTGGGGGATGAACTCATCTTT. This sequence encodes CALGEELGDELIF. The chain couples TRDV1 to TRDJ1; 10 bases map to TRDD3. Germline loops: CDR1 TSWWSYY, CDR2 QGS. The CDR3 contains 13 residues.

In this sample, this clone turned up a few times. The TCRdb protein, from a much larger clone, departs from this DNA's translation at residue 12, likely by read error; the protein shown derives from the DNA. The V call is TRDV1, the J call TRDJ1, with D possibly TRDD3 on 6 matching bases. The CDR3 length is 22 residues. Trimming left V 7 bases short and J 0 bases short, with 36 bases between. CDR1 is TSWWSYY and CDR2 is QGS in the germline V gene. CDR3 nucleotide sequence: TGTGCTCTTGAGGCCCCGCCGTCCCATACTGGGAGCCGACAACTGTACACCGATAAACTCATCTTT. This codes for CALEAPPSHTGSRQLYTDKLIF.

This clone is deemed medium-sized (0.01 to 0.1%). In the same sample, other DNA sequences code for this CDR3. The rearrangement joins TRDV1 to TRDJ1; tentative D call: TRDD3 (6 bases). Germline CDR1 is TSWWSYY and CDR2 is QGS. V lost 7 bases to trimming and J lost 7 bases, with 31 bases between them. The CDR3 sequence is 18 residues long. This chain's CDR3 is CALEFSGLGTPAKTKLIF. The CDR3 coding sequence is TGTGCTCTTGAGTTTTCCGGCCTGGGGACTCCAGCGAAAACTAAACTCATCTTT.